This paragraph covers one TCR beta chain sequence. Its antigen is unknown. The data derive from a study of cytomegalovirus exposure and HLA in healthy donors. At the level of the study: In a later analysis, the roughly 130 validation repertoires were reported to have used the same platform as the 666 first-cohort repertoires.

Here immunoSEQ multiplex PCR was the method, and the copy in TCRdb shows in-frame clones only, minus some. Among a few hundred thousand clones listed, roughly 89% were seen once. General observations from the study: The authors enumerated around 150 TCR beta chains as linked to cytomegalovirus. It was reportedly the case that the classifier diagnosed cytomegalovirus status with high specificity and sensitivity.

Trimming shortened V by 5 bases and J by 3 bases, and 8 bases separated the two germline ends. CDR1 is KGHSH and CDR2 is LQKENI in the germline V gene. The CDR3 is 13 amino acids. The receptor comes from a woman aged 18-29 years in good health and CMV-seronegative. The sequenced material came from PBMCs. The chain uses TRBV18 and TRBJ1-5, with unresolved D. The CDR3 loop is CASSGQDNQPQHF. For the CDR3, the DNA is TGTGCCAGCTCAGGGCAGGACAATCAGCCCCAGCATTTT.